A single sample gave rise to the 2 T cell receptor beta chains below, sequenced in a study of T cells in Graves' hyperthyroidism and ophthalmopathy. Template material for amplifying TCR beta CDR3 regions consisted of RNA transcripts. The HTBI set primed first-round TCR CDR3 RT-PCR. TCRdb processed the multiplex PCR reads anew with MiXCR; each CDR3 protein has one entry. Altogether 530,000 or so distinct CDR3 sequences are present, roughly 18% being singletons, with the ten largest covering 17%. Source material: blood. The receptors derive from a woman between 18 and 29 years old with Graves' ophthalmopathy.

CDR3 residues: CASRVTGGYGYTF. CDR3 bases: TGTGCCAGCAGAGTAACAGGGGGCTATGGCTACACCTTC. This rearrangement joins TRBV2 to TRBJ1-2; 8 nucleotides agree with TRBD1. The CDR3 is 13 residues long. Losses at the gene ends were 6 bases for V and 4 bases for J; bases not matched to a gene: 4. Germline V gives CDR1 SNHLY, CDR2 FYNNEI.

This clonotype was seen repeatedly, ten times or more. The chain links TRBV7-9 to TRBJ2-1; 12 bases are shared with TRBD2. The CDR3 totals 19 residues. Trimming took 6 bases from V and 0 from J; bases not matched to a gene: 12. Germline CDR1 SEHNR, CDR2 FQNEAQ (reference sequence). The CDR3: CASRATSGGLQGSYNEQFF. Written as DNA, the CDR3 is TGTGCCAGCAGAGCGACTAGCGGGGGACTCCAAGGCTCCTACAATGAGCAGTTCTTC.